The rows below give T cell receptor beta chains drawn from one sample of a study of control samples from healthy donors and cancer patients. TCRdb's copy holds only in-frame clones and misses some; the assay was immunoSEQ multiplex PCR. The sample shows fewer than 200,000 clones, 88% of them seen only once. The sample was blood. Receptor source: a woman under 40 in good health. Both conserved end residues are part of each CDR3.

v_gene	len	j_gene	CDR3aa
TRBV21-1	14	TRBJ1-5	CASSKVHFNQPQHF
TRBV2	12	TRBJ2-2	CASSEMAGELFF
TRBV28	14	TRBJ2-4	CASSFGPEGNIQYF
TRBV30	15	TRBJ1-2	CAWSNLQTVNYGYTF
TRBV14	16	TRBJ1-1	CASSQDGTGLYTEAFF
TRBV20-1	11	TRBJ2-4	CSAWTENIQYF
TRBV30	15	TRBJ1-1	CAWSRGTGAYTEAFF
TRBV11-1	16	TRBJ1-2	CASSGGAGPPGYGYTF
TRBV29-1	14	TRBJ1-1	CSVRGGARDTEAFF
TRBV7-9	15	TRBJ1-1	CASSLGVGKNTEAFF
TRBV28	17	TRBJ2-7	CASSLQPSGGWGYEQYF
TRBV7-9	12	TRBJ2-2	CASPSNTGELFF
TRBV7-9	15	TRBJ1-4	CASSLDRGTNEKLFF
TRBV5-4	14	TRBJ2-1	CASSLGGGTNEQFF
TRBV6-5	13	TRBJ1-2	CASRVSGREGYTF
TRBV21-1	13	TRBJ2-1	CASGDVSYNEQFF
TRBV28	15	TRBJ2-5	CASNPGREKVETQYF
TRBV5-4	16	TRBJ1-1	CASSLGMDRGNTEAFF
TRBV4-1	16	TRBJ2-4	CASSPGLAVGKNIQYF
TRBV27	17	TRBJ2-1	CASSLSGQGSRYNEQFF
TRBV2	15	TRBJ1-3	CASSVGQGFGNTIYF
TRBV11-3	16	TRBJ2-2	CASSPRQGANTGELFF